The T cell receptor (beta chain) under discussion was sequenced for a study of shared clonotypes between healthy human individuals. Sequencing was performed with immunoSEQ multiplex PCR; in TCRdb, only in-frame clones are kept and a portion is missing. Of around 940,000 clones in the sample, approximately 80% were seen once. Sequencing input: memory CD4+ T cells sorted from blood. Subset given: CD45RA-negative fraction. This TCR was recovered from a young man in good health.

The CDR3 here is CASSHTWGGTDTQYF. The CDR3 DNA is TGTGCCAGCAGCCATACTTGGGGTGGCACAGATACGCAGTATTTT. This chain uses TRBV7-6 with TRBJ2-3; no definite D call. This CDR3 region has 15 residues. V was pared by 5 bases and J by 1 base, with 13 bases between. The germline V gene has CDR1 SGHVS and CDR2 FNYEAQ.